The clone carrying this T cell receptor beta chain was recorded at least ten times. The target antigen is unknown. The data were obtained in a study of regulatory T cells in long-lasting Graves disease. Study-wide results and limits: No thyroid tissue was studied; the work used peripheral blood only.

Construction of the TCR beta libraries employed iRepertoire HTBI primers in conjunction with Arm-PCR of CDR3 regions. MiXCR, applied by TCRdb to the multiplex PCR reads, yields one record per CDR3 protein. The sample shows a few hundred thousand distinct CDR3 sequences, around a fifth of them seen only once. The time point was: newly diagnosed GD, antithyroid drugs for less than 3 months. TCR sequences were obtained from RNA taken from PBMCs. V shed 7 bases and J shed 0 bases, with 12 bases lying between them. This CDR3 is 15 amino acids long. In germline, CDR1 is SNHLY, CDR2 FYNNEI. The sample was also linked to a second study, of T cells in Graves' hyperthyroidism and ophthalmopathy.

The input for sequencing was peripheral blood mononuclear cells (PBMCs), taken at new diagnosis, from a patient treated with antithyroid drugs. The TCR originated in a woman aged 25 to 39 with Graves disease. V gene TRBV2 combines with J gene TRBJ2-2; D is unclear. The CDR3 loop is CASKPVVANTGELFF. In DNA, the CDR3 is TGTGCCAGCAAACCGGTCGTCGCGAACACCGGGGAGCTGTTTTTT.